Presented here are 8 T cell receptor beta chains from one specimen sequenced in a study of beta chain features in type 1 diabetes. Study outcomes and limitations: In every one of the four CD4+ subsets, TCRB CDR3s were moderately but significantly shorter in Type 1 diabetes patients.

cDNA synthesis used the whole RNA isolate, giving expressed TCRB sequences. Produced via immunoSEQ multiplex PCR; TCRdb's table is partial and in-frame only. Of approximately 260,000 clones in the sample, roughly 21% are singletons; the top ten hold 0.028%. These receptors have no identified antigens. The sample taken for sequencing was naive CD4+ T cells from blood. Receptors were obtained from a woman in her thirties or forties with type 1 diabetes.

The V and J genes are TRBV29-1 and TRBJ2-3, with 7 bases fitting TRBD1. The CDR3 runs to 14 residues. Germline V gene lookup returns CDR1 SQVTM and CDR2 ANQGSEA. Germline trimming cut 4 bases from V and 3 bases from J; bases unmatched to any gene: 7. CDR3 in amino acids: CSVVNRGRTDTQYF. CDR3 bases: TGCAGCGTTGTGAACAGGGGACGAACAGATACGCAGTATTTT.

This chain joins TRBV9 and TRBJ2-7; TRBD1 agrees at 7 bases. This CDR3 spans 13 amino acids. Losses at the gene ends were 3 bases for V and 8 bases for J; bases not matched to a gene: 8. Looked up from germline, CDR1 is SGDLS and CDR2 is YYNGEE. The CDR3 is CASSARGQTQQYF. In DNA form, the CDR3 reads TGTGCCAGCAGCGCGAGGGGACAGACCCAGCAGTACTTC. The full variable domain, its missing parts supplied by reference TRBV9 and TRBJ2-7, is DSGVTQTPKHLITATGQRVTLRCSPRSGDLSVYWYQQSLDQGLQFLIQYYNGEERAKGNILERFSAQQFPDLHSELNLSSLELGDSALYFCASSARGQTQQYFGPGTRLTVT.

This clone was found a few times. The CDR3, as DNA: TGCAGCGTCTATGGACAGGTTATGAACACTGAAGCTTTCTTT. Translated, it gives CSVYGQVMNTEAFF. The rearrangement uses TRBV29-1 and TRBJ1-1, with 7 bases matching TRBD1. This CDR3 region has 14 residues. J gave up 0 bases and V 6 bases, and 7 bases lay outside the gene matches. Germline V gene sequence: CDR1 SQVTM, CDR2 ANQGSEA. Based on the CDR3 plus reference TRBV29-1 and TRBJ1-1, the full variable domain is SAVISQKPSRDICQRGTSLTIQCQVDSQVTMMFWYRQQPGQSLTLIATANQGSEATYESGFVIDKFPISRPNLTFSTLTVSNMSPEDSSIYLCSVYGQVMNTEAFFGQGTRLTVV.

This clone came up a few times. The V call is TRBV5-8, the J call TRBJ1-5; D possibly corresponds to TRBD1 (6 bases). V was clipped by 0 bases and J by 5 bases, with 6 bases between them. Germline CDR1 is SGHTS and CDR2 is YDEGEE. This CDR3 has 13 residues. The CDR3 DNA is TGTGCCAGCAGCTTGGACAGGGATCAGCCCCAGCATTTT. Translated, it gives CASSLDRDQPQHF.

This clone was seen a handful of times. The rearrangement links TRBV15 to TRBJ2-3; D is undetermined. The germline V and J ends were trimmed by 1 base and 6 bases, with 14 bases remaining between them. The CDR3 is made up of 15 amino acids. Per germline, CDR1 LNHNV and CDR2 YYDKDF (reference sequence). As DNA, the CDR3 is TGTGCCACCAGCAGAGCTACGAATGCCGCGGATACGCAGTATTTT. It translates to CATSRATNAADTQYF.

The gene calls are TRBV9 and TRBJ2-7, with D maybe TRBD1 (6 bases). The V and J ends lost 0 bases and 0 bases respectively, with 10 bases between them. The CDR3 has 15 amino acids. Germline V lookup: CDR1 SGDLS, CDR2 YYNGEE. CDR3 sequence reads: CASSVDQGFSYEQYF. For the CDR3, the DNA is TGTGCCAGCAGCGTAGATCAGGGGTTCTCCTACGAGCAGTACTTC.

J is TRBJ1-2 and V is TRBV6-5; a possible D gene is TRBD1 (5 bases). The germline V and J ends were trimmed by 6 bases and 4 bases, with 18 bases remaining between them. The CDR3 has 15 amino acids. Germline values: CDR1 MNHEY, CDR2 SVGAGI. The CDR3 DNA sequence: TGTGCCAGCAGCTCCTCAGGGTTTGTCGGCTATGGCTACACCTTC. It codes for CASSSSGFVGYGYTF.

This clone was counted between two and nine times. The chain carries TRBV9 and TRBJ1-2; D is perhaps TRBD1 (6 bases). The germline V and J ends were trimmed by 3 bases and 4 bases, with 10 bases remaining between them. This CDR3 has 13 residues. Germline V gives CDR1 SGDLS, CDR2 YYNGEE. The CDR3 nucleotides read TGTGCCAGCAGCGGGGACAACTTCTATGGCTACACCTTC. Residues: CASSGDNFYGYTF.